This TCR beta chain appears in the sequencing data of a study of blood T cell repertoires in COVID-19. Study-level information: COVID-19 samples from acute and convalescent phases originated in the United States, Italy and Spain. Sources were T cells, B-cell-depleted T cells, or PBMCs; the material itself was cDNA or gDNA.

J was trimmed by 3 bases and V by 2 bases; bases with no gene match: 7. The germline V gene encodes CDR1 MDHEN and CDR2 SYDVKM. The CDR3 runs 16 residues. Only one count was recorded for this clone. As originally analysed: Amplifying reference gene primers gave estimates of nucleated cell counts. TCRdb's copy holds only in-frame clones and misses some; the assay was immunoSEQ multiplex PCR. V, J and clone size derive from that table, while D and trimming were established from the DNA sequence. The sample shows a few hundred thousand clones, about 87% of them seen only once. The sequencing input was peripheral blood. The chain employs TRBV28 and TRBJ2-7; 10 bases match TRBD1. The TCR originated in a woman aged 25 to 39 who had recovered from COVID-19. This CDR3 reads CASSLPPGQGLYEQYF. In DNA form, the CDR3 reads TGTGCCAGCAGTTTACCTCCGGGACAGGGGCTCTACGAGCAGTACTTC. Based on the CDR3 plus reference TRBV28 and TRBJ2-7, the full variable domain is DVKVTQSSRYLVKRTGEKVFLECVQDMDHENMFWYRQDPGLGLRLIYFSYDVKMKEKGDIPEGYSVSREKKERFSLILESASTNQTSMYLCASSLPPGQGLYEQYFGPGTRLTVT.